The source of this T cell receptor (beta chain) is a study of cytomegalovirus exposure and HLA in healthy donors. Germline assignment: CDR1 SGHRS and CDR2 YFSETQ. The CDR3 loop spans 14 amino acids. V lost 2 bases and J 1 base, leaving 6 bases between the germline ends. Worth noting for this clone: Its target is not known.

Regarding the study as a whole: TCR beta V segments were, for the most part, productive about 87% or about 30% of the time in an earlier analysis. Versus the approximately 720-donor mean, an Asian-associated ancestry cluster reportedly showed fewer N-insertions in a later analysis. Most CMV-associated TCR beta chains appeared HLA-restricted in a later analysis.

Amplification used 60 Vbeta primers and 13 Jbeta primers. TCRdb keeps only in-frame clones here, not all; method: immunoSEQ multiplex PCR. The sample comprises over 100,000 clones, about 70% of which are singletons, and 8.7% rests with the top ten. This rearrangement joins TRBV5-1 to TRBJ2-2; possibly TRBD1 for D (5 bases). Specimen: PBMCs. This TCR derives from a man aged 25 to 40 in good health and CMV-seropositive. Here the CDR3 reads CASSFGQNTGELFF. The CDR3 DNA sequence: TGCGCCAGCAGCTTTGGACAGAACACCGGGGAGCTGTTTTTT.